This T cell receptor beta chain stems from a study of identical twins. Findings and caveats of the study: With abundant cord blood beta clonotypes, insertions were fewer; memory repertoires showed no such pattern. The authors drew conclusions from cross-sectional statistical analysis rather than following the same donors.

With template switching, a universal primer site was added, and the cDNA carried unique molecular identifiers. TCRdb passed the 5' RACE reads through MiXCR, listing each CDR3 protein once. This sample has hundreds of thousands of distinct CDR3 sequences; roughly an eighth occur once, and the top ten carry around 1.5%. The germline V gene has CDR1 SGHRS and CDR2 YFSETQ. The CDR3 length is 13 residues. V was pared by 2 bases and J by 5 bases, with 11 bases between. The sample holds many counts of this clonotype. Its antigen is unidentified. These data were also reused for a study on yellow fever vaccine responses in identical twins.

The chain combines TRBV5-1 with TRBJ2-7; TRBD1 is a possible D gene (5 bases). Material: PBMCs. This receptor was identified in a woman between 18 and 29 years old in good health. The CDR3 DNA reads TGCGCCAGCAGCTTTAAGGCCAGGGACGAGCAGTACGTC. Translating it yields CASSFKARDEQYV.